This entry is about one T cell receptor (beta chain). Some clones are missing from TCRdb's copy, which holds only in-frame ones; the method was immunoSEQ multiplex PCR. The sample contains about 610,000 clones, over 75% of which appear only once. The data were taken from a study of shared T cell receptors in the human thymus. Unmatched junction bases numbered 14, after V lost 4 bases and J lost 3 bases. In germline, CDR1 is MNHEY, CDR2 SMNVEV (reference sequence). CDR3 size: 17 residues. This sample also belongs to another study, concerning human thymus T cells. That publication notes: All donors were healthy Finnish infants who were undergoing corrective surgery to treat congenital heart defects. Thymic material originated from resections removed in the course of corrective heart surgery. Blood and thymic repertoires both appeared biased in V and J gene usage. Related studies found that unrelated individuals share highly overlapping thymic repertoires.

The rearrangement uses TRBV27 and TRBJ2-7; 8 bases agree with TRBD1. Sequencing was done on a sample of thymocytes. The TCR was taken from a boy under two years old with a congenital heart defect. The CDR3 spells CASSSQGAAAPLYEQYF. The CDR3 DNA follows: TGTGCCAGCAGTTCGCAGGGGGCGGCGGCCCCTCTCTACGAGCAGTACTTC.